A single count supports the clone carrying this T cell receptor beta chain. Clones were read by immunoSEQ multiplex PCR, and TCRdb kept only the in-frame ones, dropping some. The sample shows over 400,000 clones, around 90% of them seen only once. The CDR3 contains 18 residues. V dropped 0 bases and J dropped 4 bases, with 21 bases sitting between them. CDR1 MNHEY and CDR2 SVGEGT come from the germline V gene. The Seattle site enrolled patients during active infection and followed them longitudinally. These data originate in a study of blood T cell repertoires in COVID-19. Overall study context: The analysed material was cDNA or gDNA that came from T cells, B-cell-depleted T cells, or PBMCs.

Sequencing was carried out using peripheral blood. The origin of this receptor is a woman between 50 and 59 years old with COVID-19, enrolled during active disease. The chain employs TRBV6-2 or TRBV6-3 and TRBJ1-1; possible D gene TRBD1, 5 bases. CDR3 bases: TGTGCCAGCAGTTACTCAGAATGGGTCATGGCGGGGGGCACTGAAGCTTTCTTT. Translation: CASSYSEWVMAGGTEAFF.